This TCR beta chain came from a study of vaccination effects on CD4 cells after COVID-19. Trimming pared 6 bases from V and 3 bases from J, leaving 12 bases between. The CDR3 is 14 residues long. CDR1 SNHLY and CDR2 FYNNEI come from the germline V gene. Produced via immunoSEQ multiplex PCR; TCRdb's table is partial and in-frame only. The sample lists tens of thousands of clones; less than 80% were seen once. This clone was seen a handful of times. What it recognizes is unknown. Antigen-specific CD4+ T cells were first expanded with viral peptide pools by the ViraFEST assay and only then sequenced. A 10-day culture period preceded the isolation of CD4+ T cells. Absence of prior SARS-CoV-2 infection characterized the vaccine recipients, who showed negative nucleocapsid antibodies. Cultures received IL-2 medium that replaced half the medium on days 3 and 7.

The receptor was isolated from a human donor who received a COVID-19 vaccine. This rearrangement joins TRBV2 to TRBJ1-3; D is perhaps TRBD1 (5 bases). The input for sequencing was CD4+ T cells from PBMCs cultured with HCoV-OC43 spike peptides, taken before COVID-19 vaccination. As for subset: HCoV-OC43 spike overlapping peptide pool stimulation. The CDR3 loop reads CASRDAGRGNTIYF. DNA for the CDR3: TGTGCCAGCAGGGATGCAGGGCGTGGAAACACCATATATTTT.